In this sample, the clone carrying this T cell receptor beta chain turned up a few times. Its antigen is still unknown. This entry comes from a study of T cell repertoires in cytomegalovirus infection. The V gene's germline CDR1 is KGHDR and CDR2 SFDVKD. V lost 5 bases, J lost 0 bases, and 6 bases lay in between. The CDR3 is 13 amino acids. Each CDR3 protein is one row after TCRdb ran MiXCR on the reads. The sample holds approximately 1,000,000 distinct CDR3 sequences, around 32% seen once. J is TRBJ2-5 and V is TRBV24-1; D not certain. Material: cultured CD8+ T cells from PBMCs, obtained from culture after CMV antigen stimulation. This TCR came from a human donor in good health (CMV status not recorded). Some clones in this sample may be carry-over from other donors' samples. As DNA, the CDR3 is TGTGCCACCAGTGTGAACAACCAAGAGACCCAGTACTTC. The encoded protein is CATSVNNQETQYF.